This T cell receptor beta chain was sequenced for a study of beta chain features in type 1 diabetes. General study results and limits: Significant though moderate, a shortening of TCRB CDR3s appeared in all four CD4+ subsets of Type 1 diabetes patients.

With 2 bases removed from V and 8 bases from J, the gap between germline ends came to 10 bases. The CDR3 contains 12 residues. Germline V gene data show CDR1 as SGHRS and CDR2 as YFSETQ. This clone has only a few counts. Its antigen is still unknown. The isolated RNA, all of it, was reverse transcribed, so expressed TCRB transcripts were what got sequenced. Here immunoSEQ multiplex PCR was the method, and the copy in TCRdb shows in-frame clones only, minus some. The sample shows hundreds of thousands of clones, more than 12% of them seen only once. The sample comprised naive CD4+ T cells from blood. This clonotype originated in a man aged 18 to 30 with type 1 diabetes. This sequence joins TRBV5-1 and TRBJ1-1; D ambiguous. The CDR3 DNA reads as TGCGCCAGCAGCTTTGCAGGAGGAGAAGCTTTCTTT. This translates into CASSFAGGEAFF.